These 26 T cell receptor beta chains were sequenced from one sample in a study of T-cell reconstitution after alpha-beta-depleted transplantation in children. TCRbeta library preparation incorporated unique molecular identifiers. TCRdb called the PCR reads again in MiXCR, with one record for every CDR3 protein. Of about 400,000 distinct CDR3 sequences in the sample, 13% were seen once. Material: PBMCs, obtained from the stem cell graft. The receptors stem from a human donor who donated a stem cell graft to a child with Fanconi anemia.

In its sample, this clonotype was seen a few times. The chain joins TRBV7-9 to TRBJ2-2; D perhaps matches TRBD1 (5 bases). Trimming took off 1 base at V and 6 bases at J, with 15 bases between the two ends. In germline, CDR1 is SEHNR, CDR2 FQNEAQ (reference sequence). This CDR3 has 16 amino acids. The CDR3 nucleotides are TGTGCCAGCAGCTTAGAAGGGGTCATCGTGGCCGGGGAGCTGTTTTTT. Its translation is CASSLEGVIVAGELFF.

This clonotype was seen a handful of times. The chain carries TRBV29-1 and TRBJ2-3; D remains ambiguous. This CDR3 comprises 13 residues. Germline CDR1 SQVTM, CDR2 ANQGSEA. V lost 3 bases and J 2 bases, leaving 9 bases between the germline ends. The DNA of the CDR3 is TGCAGCGTTGATCAGGCTGTCACAGATACGCAGTATTTT. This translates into CSVDQAVTDTQYF.

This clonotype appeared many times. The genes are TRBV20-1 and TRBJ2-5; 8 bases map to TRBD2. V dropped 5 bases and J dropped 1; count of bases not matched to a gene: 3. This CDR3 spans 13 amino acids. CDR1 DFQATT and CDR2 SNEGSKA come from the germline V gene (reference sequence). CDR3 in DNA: TGCAGTGCTGAGGGACTAGTCCAAGAGACCCAGTACTTC. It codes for CSAEGLVQETQYF.

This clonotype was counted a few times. As DNA, the CDR3 is TGTGCCAGCAGTTTATCCGGGACCCGATTGGTGTGGCCCCAGCATTTT. Encoded protein: CASSLSGTRLVWPQHF. V gene TRBV28 combines with J gene TRBJ1-5, with a possible D match to TRBD1 (5 bases). The germline gives CDR1 MDHEN, CDR2 SYDVKM. V was clipped by 1 base and J by 9 bases, with 19 bases between them. The CDR3 is 16 amino acids. Using reference TRBV28 and TRBJ1-5 for the parts outside the CDR3, the full variable domain is DVKVTQSSRYLVKRTGEKVFLECVQDMDHENMFWYRQDPGLGLRLIYFSYDVKMKEKGDIPEGYSVSREKKERFSLILESASTNQTSMYLCASSLSGTRLVWPQHFGDGTRLSIL.

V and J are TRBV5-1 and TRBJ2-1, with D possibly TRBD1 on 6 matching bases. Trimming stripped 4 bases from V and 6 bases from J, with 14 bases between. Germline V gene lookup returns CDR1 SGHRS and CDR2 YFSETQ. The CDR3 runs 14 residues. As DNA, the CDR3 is TGCGCCAGCAGCGGTCAGGGGCCAAGCAATGAGCAGTTCTTC. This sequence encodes CASSGQGPSNEQFF.

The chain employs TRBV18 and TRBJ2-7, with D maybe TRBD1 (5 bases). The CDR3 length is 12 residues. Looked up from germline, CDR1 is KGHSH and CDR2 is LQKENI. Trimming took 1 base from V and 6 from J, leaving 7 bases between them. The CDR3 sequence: CASSPLQGEQYF. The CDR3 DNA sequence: TGTGCCAGCTCACCACTTCAGGGCGAGCAGTACTTC. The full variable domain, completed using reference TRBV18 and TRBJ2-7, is NAGVMQNPRHLVRRRGQEARLRCSPMKGHSHVYWYRQLPEEGLKFMVYLQKENIIDESGMPKERFSAEFPKEGPSILRIQQVVRGDSAAYFCASSPLQGEQYFGPGTRLTVT.

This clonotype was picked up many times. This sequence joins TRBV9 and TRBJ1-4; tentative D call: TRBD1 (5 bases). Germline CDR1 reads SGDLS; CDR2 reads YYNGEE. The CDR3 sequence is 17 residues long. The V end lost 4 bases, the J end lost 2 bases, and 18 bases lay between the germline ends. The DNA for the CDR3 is TGTGCCAGCAGCTCCCCGGGGGGTTATCAGACTAATGAAAAACTGTTTTTT. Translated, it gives CASSSPGGYQTNEKLFF.

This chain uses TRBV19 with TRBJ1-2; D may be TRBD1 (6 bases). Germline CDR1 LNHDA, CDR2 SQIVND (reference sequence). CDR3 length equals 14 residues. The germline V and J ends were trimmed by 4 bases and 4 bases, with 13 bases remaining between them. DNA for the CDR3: TGTGCCAGTAGTAGTCCAGGGGATCTCTATGGCTACACCTTC. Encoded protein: CASSSPGDLYGYTF. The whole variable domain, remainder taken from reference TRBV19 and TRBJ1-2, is DGGITQSPKYLFRKEGQNVTLSCEQNLNHDAMYWYRQDPGQGLRLIYYSQIVNDFQKGDIAEGYSVSREKKESFPLTVTSAQKNPTAFYLCASSSPGDLYGYTFGSGTRLTVV.

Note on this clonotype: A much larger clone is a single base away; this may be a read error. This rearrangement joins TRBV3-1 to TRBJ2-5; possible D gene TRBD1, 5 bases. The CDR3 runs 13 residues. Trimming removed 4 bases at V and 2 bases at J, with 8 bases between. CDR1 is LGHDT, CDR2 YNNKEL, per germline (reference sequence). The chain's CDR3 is CASSPTEQETQYF. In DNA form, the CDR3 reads TGTGCCAGCAGCCCGACAGAACAAGAGACCCAGTACTTC.

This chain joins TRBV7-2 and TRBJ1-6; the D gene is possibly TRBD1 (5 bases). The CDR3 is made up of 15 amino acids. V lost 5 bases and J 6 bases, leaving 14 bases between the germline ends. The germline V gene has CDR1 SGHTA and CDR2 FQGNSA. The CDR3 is CASSPDRGANSPLHF. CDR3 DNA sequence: TGTGCCAGCAGCCCCGACCGCGGGGCTAATTCACCCCTCCACTTT.

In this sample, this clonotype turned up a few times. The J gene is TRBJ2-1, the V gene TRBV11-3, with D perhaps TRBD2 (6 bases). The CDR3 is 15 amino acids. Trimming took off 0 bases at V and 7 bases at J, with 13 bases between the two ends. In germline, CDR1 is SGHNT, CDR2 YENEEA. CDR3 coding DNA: TGTGCCAGCAGCTTAGATGGTTTGGGAGGAAATGAGCAGTTCTTC. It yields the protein CASSLDGLGGNEQFF.

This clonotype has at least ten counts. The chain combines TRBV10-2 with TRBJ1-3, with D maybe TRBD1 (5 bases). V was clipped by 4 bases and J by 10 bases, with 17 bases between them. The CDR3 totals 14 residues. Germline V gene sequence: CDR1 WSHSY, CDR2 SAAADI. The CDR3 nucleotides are TGCGCCAGCAGTGGAGACTCCAGGGAACAAACCATATATTTT. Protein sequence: CASSGDSREQTIYF.

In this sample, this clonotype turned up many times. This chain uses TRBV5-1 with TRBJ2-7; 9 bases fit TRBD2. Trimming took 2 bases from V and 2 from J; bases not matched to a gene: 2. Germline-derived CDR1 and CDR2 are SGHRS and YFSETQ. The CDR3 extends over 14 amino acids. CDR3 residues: CASSFSGGTYEQYF. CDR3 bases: TGCGCCAGCAGCTTTAGCGGGGGCACCTACGAGCAGTACTTC. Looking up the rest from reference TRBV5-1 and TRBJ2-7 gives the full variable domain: KAGVTQTPRYLIKTRGQQVTLSCSPISGHRSVSWYQQTPGQGLQFLFEYFSETQRNKGNFPGRFSGRQFSNSRSEMNVSTLELGDSALYLCASSFSGGTYEQYFGPGTRLTVT.

CDR3 region: CASSEGPAGDEQFF. The CDR3 nucleotides are TGTGCCAGCAGCGAAGGACCGGCGGGCGATGAGCAGTTCTTC. This chain connects TRBV9 to TRBJ2-1; maybe TRBD2 (5 bases). Trimming shortened V by 3 bases and J by 8 bases, and 15 bases separated the two germline ends. CDR3 length: 14 amino acids. Germline V lookup: CDR1 SGDLS, CDR2 YYNGEE. The whole variable domain, filled in from reference TRBV9 and TRBJ2-1, reads DSGVTQTPKHLITATGQRVTLRCSPRSGDLSVYWYQQSLDQGLQFLIQYYNGEERAKGNILERFSAQQFPDLHSELNLSSLELGDSALYFCASSEGPAGDEQFFGPGTRLTVL.

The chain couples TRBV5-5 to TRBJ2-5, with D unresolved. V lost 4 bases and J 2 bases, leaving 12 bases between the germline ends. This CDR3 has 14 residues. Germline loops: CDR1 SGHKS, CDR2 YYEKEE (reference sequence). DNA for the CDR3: TGTGCCAGCAGCCAAAGCCGGGTACAAGAGACCCAGTACTTC. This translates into CASSQSRVQETQYF.

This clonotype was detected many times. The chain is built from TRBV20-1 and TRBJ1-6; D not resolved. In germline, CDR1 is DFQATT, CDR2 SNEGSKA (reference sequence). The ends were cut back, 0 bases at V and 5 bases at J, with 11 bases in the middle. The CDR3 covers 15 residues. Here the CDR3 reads CSARDPQADNSPLHF. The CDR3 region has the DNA TGCAGTGCTAGAGACCCGCAGGCCGATAATTCACCCCTCCACTTT.

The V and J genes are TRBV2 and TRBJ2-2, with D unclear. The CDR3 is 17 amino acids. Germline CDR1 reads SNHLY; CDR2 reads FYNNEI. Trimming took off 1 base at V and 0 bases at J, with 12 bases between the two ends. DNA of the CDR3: TGTGCCAGCAGTGAAGTCCCAATAGTTGCGAACACCGGGGAGCTGTTTTTT. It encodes CASSEVPIVANTGELFF.

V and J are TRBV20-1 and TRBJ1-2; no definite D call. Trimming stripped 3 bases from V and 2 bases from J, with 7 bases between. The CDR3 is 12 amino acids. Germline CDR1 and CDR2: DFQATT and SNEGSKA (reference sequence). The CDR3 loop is CSASVGNYGYTF. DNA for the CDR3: TGCAGTGCTAGCGTAGGGAACTATGGCTACACCTTC.

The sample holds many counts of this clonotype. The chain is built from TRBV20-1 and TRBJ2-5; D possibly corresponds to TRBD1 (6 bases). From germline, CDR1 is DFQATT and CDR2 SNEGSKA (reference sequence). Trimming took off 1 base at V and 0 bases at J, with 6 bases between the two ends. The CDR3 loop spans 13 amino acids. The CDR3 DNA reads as TGCAGTGCTAGAGGACAGGACCAAGAGACCCAGTACTTC. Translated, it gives CSARGQDQETQYF.

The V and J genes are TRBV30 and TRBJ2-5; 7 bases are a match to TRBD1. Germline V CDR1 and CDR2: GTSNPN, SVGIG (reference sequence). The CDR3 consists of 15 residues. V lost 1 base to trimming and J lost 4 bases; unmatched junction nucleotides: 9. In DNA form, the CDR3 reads TGTGCCTGGAGTGGGTCGACCGGGACAGTAGAGACCCAGTACTTC. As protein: CAWSGSTGTVETQYF.

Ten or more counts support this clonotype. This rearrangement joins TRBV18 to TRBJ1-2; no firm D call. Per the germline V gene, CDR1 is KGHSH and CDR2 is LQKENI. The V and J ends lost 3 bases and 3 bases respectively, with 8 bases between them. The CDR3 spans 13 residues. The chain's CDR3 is CASSPEGDYGYTF. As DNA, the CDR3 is TGTGCCAGCTCACCTGAGGGAGACTATGGCTACACCTTC.

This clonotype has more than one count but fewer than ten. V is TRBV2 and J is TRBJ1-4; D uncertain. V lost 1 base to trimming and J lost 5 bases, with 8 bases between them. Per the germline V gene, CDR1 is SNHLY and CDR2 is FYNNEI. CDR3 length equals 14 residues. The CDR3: CASSEGVGNEKLFF. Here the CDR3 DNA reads TGTGCCAGCAGTGAAGGGGTGGGGAATGAAAAACTGTTTTTT.

This CDR3 is CASSLTGRGEYNSPLHF. DNA of the CDR3: TGCGCCAGCAGCTTGACAGGGAGAGGGGAGTACAATTCACCCCTCCACTTT. This rearrangement joins TRBV5-1 to TRBJ1-6, with D perhaps matching TRBD1 (6 bases). Per germline, CDR1 SGHRS and CDR2 YFSETQ. The CDR3 is 17 residues long. Deletions cut 1 base from V and 7 bases from J, with 18 bases between.

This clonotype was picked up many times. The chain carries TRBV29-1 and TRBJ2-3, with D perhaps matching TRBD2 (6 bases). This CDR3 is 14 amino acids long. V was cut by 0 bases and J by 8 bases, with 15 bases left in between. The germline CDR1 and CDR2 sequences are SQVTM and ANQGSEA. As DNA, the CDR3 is TGCAGCGTTGAAGACAGAGCCCTCGGGGGTACGCAGTATTTT. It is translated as CSVEDRALGGTQYF.

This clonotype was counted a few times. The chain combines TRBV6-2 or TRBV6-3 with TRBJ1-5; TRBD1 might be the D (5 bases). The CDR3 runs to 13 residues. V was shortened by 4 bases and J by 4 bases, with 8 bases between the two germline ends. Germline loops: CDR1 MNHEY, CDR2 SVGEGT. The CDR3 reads CASSWGGNQPQHF. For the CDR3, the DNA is TGTGCCAGCAGTTGGGGGGGAAATCAGCCCCAGCATTTT.

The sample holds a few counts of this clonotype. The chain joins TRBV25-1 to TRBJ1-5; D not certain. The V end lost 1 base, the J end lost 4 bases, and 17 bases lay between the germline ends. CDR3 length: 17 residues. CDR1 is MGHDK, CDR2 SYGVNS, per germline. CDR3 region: CASSELRTAIYNQPQHF. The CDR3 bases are TGTGCCAGCAGTGAATTGAGAACAGCTATTTATAATCAGCCCCAGCATTTT.